One sample yielded the 17 T cell receptor beta chains listed below, sequenced in a study of preoperative IRX-2 immunotherapy in early breast cancer. The data were produced by immunoSEQ multiplex PCR, yet TCRdb's version contains in-frame clones alone and is incomplete. Of 34,000 or so clones in the sample, over 80% were seen once. Treatment noted: preoperative locoregional IRX-2 cytokine immunotherapy. The material sequenced was lymph node tissue, taken from a patient treated with IRX-2 immunotherapy. Receptors were obtained from a human donor with breast cancer.

The V and J genes are TRBV28 and TRBJ1-5; 9 nucleotides match TRBD1. The germline V gene has CDR1 MDHEN and CDR2 SYDVKM. This CDR3 contains 18 residues. With V trimmed by 2 bases and J by 0 bases, 8 bases remained unmatched. This CDR3 is CASSLRGQGQYSNQPQHF. In DNA form, the CDR3 reads TGTGCCAGCAGTTTACGGGGACAGGGCCAGTATAGCAATCAGCCCCAGCATTTT.

This chain uses TRBV6-8 with TRBJ2-7; perhaps TRBD2 as D (5 bases). Germline V gene lookup returns CDR1 MNHGY and CDR2 SAAAGT. The CDR3 spans 15 residues. V was pared by 5 bases and J by 1 base, with 15 bases between. This chain's CDR3 is CASSRLSAGSYEQYF. CDR3 nucleotides: TGTGCCAGCAGTCGTCTGTCTGCGGGTTCCTACGAGCAGTACTTC.

The J gene is TRBJ2-1, the V gene TRBV15; either TRBD1 or TRBD2 may supply D (7 bases each). The CDR3 runs 14 residues. V shed 6 bases and J shed 5 bases, with 14 bases lying between them. Germline CDR1 is LNHNV and CDR2 is YYDKDF (reference sequence). CDR3 bases: TGTGCCACCAGTAGCCAGGGGGGGGACAATGAGCAGTTCTTC. Residues: CATSSQGGDNEQFF.

J is TRBJ1-4 and V is TRBV29-1; D remains ambiguous. Germline lookup yields CDR1 SQVTM and CDR2 ANQGSEA. V was clipped by 4 bases and J by 8 bases, with 14 bases between them. The CDR3 has 13 residues. The CDR3 nucleotides read TGCAGCGTTGGCTTAGGGTCGGGGGAAAAACTGTTTTTT. The encoded protein is CSVGLGSGEKLFF.

The V call is TRBV15, the J call TRBJ2-7, with D unresolved. V gave up 0 bases and J gave up 0 bases, with 12 bases separating them. Looked up from germline, CDR1 is LNHNV and CDR2 is YYDKDF (reference sequence). CDR3 size: 16 residues. CDR3 coding DNA: TGTGCCACCAGCAGAGATCGGGCTTCCAGCTCCTACGAGCAGTACTTC. Protein: CATSRDRASSSYEQYF.

The J gene is TRBJ1-3, the V gene TRBV5-1; D call uncertain. V dropped 5 bases and J dropped 0 bases, with 9 bases sitting between them. The germline CDR1 and CDR2 sequences are SGHRS and YFSETQ. This CDR3 comprises 14 residues. CDR3 sequence: CASRGSVSGNTIYF. The CDR3 region has the DNA TGCGCCAGCAGAGGGTCAGTCTCTGGAAACACCATATATTTT.

This clone has a handful of counts. The chain is built from TRBV6-8 and TRBJ2-7, with 9 bases lining up with TRBD1. J lost 6 bases, V lost 5 bases, and 11 bases had no gene match. The CDR3 consists of 15 residues. Germline values: CDR1 MNHGY, CDR2 SAAAGT. CDR3 sequence: CASSGATGGFGEQYF. CDR3 coding DNA: TGTGCCAGCAGTGGAGCGACAGGGGGATTTGGCGAGCAGTACTTC.

J is TRBJ2-2 and V is TRBV8-2. TRBV8-2 is flagged as a pseudogene. The CDR3 covers 18 residues. The CDR3 is CASSYNPRWMARAGELFF. DNA for the CDR3: TGTGCCAGCAGTTATAATCCACGGTGGATGGCAAGGGCCGGGGAGCTGTTTTTT.

The V call is TRBV19, the J call TRBJ1-2; D is perhaps TRBD1 (5 bases). Germline-derived CDR1 and CDR2 are LNHDA and SQIVND (reference sequence). With 7 bases removed from V and 0 bases from J, the gap between germline ends came to 12 bases. The CDR3 spans 14 residues. CDR3 sequence (DNA): TGTGCCAGTACGGGGCAGAGCCCTAACTATGGCTACACCTTC. This encodes CASTGQSPNYGYTF.

This clone was counted a single time. The DNA of the CDR3 is TGTGCCAGCAGCCCCACGACAGGGGTCTATGGCTACACCTTC. Translated: CASSPTTGVYGYTF. The chain has TRBV28 and TRBJ1-2; 8 positions match TRBD1. CDR1 MDHEN and CDR2 SYDVKM come from the germline V gene. This CDR3 has 14 residues. J gave up 4 bases and V 6 bases, and 7 bases lay outside the gene matches.

The genes are TRBV19 and TRBJ1-2; the D gene is possibly TRBD1 (6 bases). Germline loops: CDR1 LNHDA, CDR2 SQIVND (reference sequence). CDR3 length: 12 amino acids. V was pared by 6 bases and J by 8 bases, with 13 bases between. CDR3 sequence: CASRQTGYGYTF. For the CDR3, the DNA is TGTGCCAGTAGACAGACAGGATACGGCTACACCTTC.

The V call is TRBV30, the J call TRBJ1-5; no reliable D call. The CDR3 spans 11 residues. Between the trimmed V and J ends, which lost 3 bases and 9 bases, there was a span of 9 bases. From germline, CDR1 is GTSNPN and CDR2 SVGIG (reference sequence). The CDR3 spells CAWRGSGPQHF. For the CDR3, the DNA is TGTGCCTGGAGGGGGAGCGGGCCCCAGCATTTT. Complete variable domain (other parts from reference TRBV30 and TRBJ1-5): SQTIHQWPATLVQPVGSPLSLECTVEGTSNPNLYWYRQAAGRGLQLLFYSVGIGQISSEVPQNLSASRPQDRQFILSSKKLLLSDSGFYLCAWRGSGPQHFGDGTRLSIL.

The V and J genes are TRBV9 and TRBJ2-2, with D unresolved. CDR3 length: 15 residues. Trimming removed 5 bases from V and 5 bases from J, with 16 bases in between. CDR1 is SGDLS, CDR2 YYNGEE, per germline. This chain's CDR3 is CASSEPFPGTGELFF. CDR3 nucleotide sequence: TGTGCCAGCAGTGAGCCTTTCCCCGGGACCGGGGAGCTGTTTTTT.

The V and J genes are TRBV19 and TRBJ2-7, with 8 bases aligning to TRBD2. Germline lookup yields CDR1 LNHDA and CDR2 SQIVND (reference sequence). V was pared by 3 bases and J by 7 bases, with 14 bases of the junction left unmatched. This CDR3 contains 16 residues. CDR3 coding DNA: TGTGCCAGTAGTATGAGTAGAGGACTAGCTCTGGGTGAGCAGTACTTC. Protein product: CASSMSRGLALGEQYF.

The chain joins TRBV11-3 to TRBJ2-3, with 7 bases matching TRBD2. The CDR3 is 15 amino acids. J gave up 1 base and V 5 bases, and 6 bases lay outside the gene matches. Germline loops: CDR1 SGHNT, CDR2 YENEEA. This CDR3 is CASSPPSGGTDTQYF. The CDR3 coding sequence is TGTGCCAGCAGCCCCCCCAGCGGGGGCACAGATACGCAGTATTTT. The full variable domain, with the rest looked up from reference TRBV11-3 and TRBJ2-3, is EAGVVQSPRYKIIEKKQPVAFWCNPISGHNTLYWYLQNLGQGPELLIRYENEEAVDDSQLPKDRFSAERLKGVDSTLKIQPAELGDSAVYLCASSPPSGGTDTQYFGPGTRLTVL.

J is TRBJ2-3 and V is TRBV18; possibly TRBD1 for D (6 bases). Germline V gene lookup returns CDR1 KGHSH and CDR2 LQKENI. The length of the CDR3 is 17 residues. The germline V and J ends were trimmed by 3 bases and 4 bases, with 20 bases remaining between them. The CDR3: CASSPQGNWVLADTQYF. The CDR3 region has the DNA TGTGCCAGCTCACCTCAGGGGAATTGGGTTTTGGCAGATACGCAGTATTTT.

The V gene is TRBV18, the J gene TRBJ2-3; 9 bases agree with TRBD2. CDR1 is KGHSH, CDR2 LQKENI, per germline. CDR3 length: 15 amino acids. Trimming cost V 6 bases and J 6 bases; bases outside gene matches: 10. CDR3 sequence: CASSPQRGASDTQYF. CDR3 in DNA: TGTGCCAGCTCCCCTCAGCGGGGGGCCTCCGATACGCAGTATTTT.